This entry features one TCR beta chain sequence. The data were obtained in a study of blood T cell repertoires in COVID-19. Across the study: Both acute and convalescent COVID-19 samples were obtained from the United States, Italy and Spain. T cells, B-cell-depleted T cells, or PBMCs provided the cDNA or gDNA that served as material.

Study processing details: Researchers report that nucleated cell counts were estimated from reference gene primer amplification. Method: immunoSEQ multiplex PCR; TCRdb's copy keeps in-frame clones and lacks some. V, J and clone size are taken as reported in that table, and D and trimming were inferred from the DNA itself. Of roughly 50,000 clones listed, approximately 88% are singletons. The sequence came from a human donor in a cohort sampled during active COVID-19. Source material: peripheral blood.

The CDR3 protein is CASSLRTNYEQYF. CDR3 sequence (DNA): TGTGCCAGCAGCCTGCGGACTAACTACGAGCAGTACTTC. The chain links TRBV3-1 (or the pseudogene TRBV3-2) to TRBJ2-7; the D gene is possibly TRBD2 (6 bases). Trimming took off 4 bases at V and 3 bases at J, with 10 bases between the two ends. The CDR3 is 13 residues long. Germline V gene lookup returns CDR1 LGHDT and CDR2 YNNKEL (reference sequence).